The 5 T cell receptor beta chains presented below share a single source sample, sequenced in a study of tumor-infiltrating lymphocytes in primary liver carcinoma. A constant-region primer primed TCR beta cDNA synthesis from 500 ng of total RNA. It was through three nested multiplex PCR rounds of slightly modified ARM-PCR that TCR beta libraries arose. Forward primers for TRBV1-TRBV30 and a C-beta reverse primer served the first two PCR rounds, at approximately 10 cycles each. TCRdb ran MiXCR on the multiplex PCR reads and lists one entry per CDR3 protein. The sample includes around 71,000 distinct CDR3 sequences, roughly two thirds of them seen just once. Between roughly 20 and 33 mg of unsorted bulk tissue served as the source from which RNA and DNA were co-extracted. Sequenced input: liver tumor tissue from sampling region 4. Subset given: tumor region T4, right-lateral pole. Receptors were obtained from a woman aged 55-69 years with primary liver carcinoma and hepatitis B virus infection.

Comments on this clonotype: Germline and junction disagree at one end, which may indicate a read error. The genes are TRBV28 and TRBJ2-2; tentatively, D is TRBD2 (8 bases). The CDR3 covers 19 residues. Per germline, CDR1 MDHEN and CDR2 SYDVKM. The CDR3 DNA is TGTACCAGCAGTTTACGTCTGCGGGACAGCGGGGGGAACACCGGGGAGCTGTTTTTT. This translates into CTSSLRLRDSGGNTGELFF.

On this clonotype itself: One end of the junction varies from germline; a read error may be responsible. The rearrangement links TRBV6-5 to TRBJ2-7, with TRBD2 as a possible D gene (6 bases). This CDR3 region has 15 residues. Per the germline V gene, CDR1 is MNHEY and CDR2 is SVGAGI. The CDR3 loop reads CVSSYSDSTSNEQYF. CDR3 DNA sequence: TGTGTCAGCAGTTACTCGGATTCAACTAGCAACGAGCAGTACTTC.

On this clonotype itself: Mismatch with germline at one junction end may stem from a read error. V and J are TRBV29-1 and TRBJ1-1, with D perhaps TRBD1 (5 bases). The length of the CDR3 is 16 residues. Germline CDR1 is SQVTM and CDR2 is ANQGSEA. CDR3 DNA sequence: TGCAGCACAAATGGGGAGGGGTTTTTAATGAACACTAAAGCTTTCTTT. Encoded protein: CSTNGEGFLMNTKAFF.

Worth noting for this clonotype: A much larger clone lies a single base off, so this may be a read error. The chain couples TRBV28 to TRBJ2-1; a weak D match, TRBD2 (6 bases). The germline V gene has CDR1 MDHEN and CDR2 SYDVKM. The V end lost 6 bases, the J end lost 6 bases, and 15 bases lay between the germline ends. This CDR3 is built from 14 residues. The CDR3 is CASSGGLRCNEQFF. The CDR3 region has the DNA TGTGCCAGCAGCGGGGGACTGAGATGCAATGAGCAGTTCTTC.

V gene TRBV5-1 combines with J gene TRBJ2-7, with D perhaps TRBD1 (6 bases). CDR3 length equals 16 residues. Germline V CDR1 and CDR2: SGHRS, YFSETQ. V was trimmed by 3 bases and J by 0 bases, leaving 16 bases between them. CDR3 amino acids: CASSSFTWTVSYEQYF. For the CDR3, the DNA is TGCGCCAGCAGCTCCTTCACCTGGACAGTCTCCTACGAGCAGTACTTC.